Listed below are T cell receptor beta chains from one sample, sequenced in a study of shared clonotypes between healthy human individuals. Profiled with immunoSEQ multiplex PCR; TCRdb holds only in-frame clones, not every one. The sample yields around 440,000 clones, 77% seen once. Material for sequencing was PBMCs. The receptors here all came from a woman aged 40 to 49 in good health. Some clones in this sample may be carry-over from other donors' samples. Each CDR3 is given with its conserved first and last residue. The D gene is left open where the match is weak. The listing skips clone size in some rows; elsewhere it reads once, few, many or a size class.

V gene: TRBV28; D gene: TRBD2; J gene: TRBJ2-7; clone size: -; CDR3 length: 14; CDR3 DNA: TGTGCCAGCAGCCCCGGACTAGCCACCTACGAGCAGTACTTC; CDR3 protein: CASSPGLATYEQYF
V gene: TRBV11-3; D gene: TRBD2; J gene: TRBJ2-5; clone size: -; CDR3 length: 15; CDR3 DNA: TGTGCCAGCAGCTTCGGACCGGGACTAGAAGAGACCCAGTACTTC; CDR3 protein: CASSFGPGLEETQYF
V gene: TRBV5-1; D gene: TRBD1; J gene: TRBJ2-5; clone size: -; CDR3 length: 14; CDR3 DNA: TGCGCCAGCAGCCTCTTAGACAGGGAAGAGACCCAGTACTTC; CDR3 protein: CASSLLDREETQYF
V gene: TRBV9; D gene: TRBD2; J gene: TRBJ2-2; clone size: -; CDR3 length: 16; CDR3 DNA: TGTGCCAGCAGCCAACAATTAGCGGGAGTCACCGGGGAGCTGTTTTTT; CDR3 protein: CASSQQLAGVTGELFF
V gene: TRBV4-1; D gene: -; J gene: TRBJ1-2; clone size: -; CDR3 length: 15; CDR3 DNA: TGCGCCAGCAGCCCGCGGGGAGGGGCGGCCTATGGCTACACCTTC; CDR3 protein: CASSPRGGAAYGYTF
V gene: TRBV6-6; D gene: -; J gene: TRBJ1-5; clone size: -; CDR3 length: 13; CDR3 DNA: TGTGCCAGCCTTCTAACCCTCTACCAACCCCAGCATTTT; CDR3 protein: CASLLTLYQPQHF
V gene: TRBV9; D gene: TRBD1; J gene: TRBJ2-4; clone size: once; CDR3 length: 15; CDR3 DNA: TGTGCCAGCAGCGCCCAAACAGGGGCCCTGGACATTCAGTACTTC; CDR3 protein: CASSAQTGALDIQYF
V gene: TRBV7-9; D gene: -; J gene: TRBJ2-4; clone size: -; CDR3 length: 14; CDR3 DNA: TGTGCCAGCAGCTTAGCGTCAACCCGAGACATTCAGTACTTC; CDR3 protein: CASSLASTRDIQYF
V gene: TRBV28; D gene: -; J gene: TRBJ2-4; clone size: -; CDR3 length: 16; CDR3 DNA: TGTGCCAGCACCCCTAGGGACCCCGTAGCCAAAAACATTCAGTACTTC; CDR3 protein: CASTPRDPVAKNIQYF
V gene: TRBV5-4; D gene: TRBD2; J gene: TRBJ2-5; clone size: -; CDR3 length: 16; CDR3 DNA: TGTGCCAGCAGCTTGGGTAGCGGGAGGCTACAAGAGACCCAGTACTTC; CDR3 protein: CASSLGSGRLQETQYF
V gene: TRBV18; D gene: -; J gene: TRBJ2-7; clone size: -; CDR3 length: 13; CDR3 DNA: TGTGCCAGCTCATGGGATAGTTTAGACGAGCAGTACTTC; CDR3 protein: CASSWDSLDEQYF
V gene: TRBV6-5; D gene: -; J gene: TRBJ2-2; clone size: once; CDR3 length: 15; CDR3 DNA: TGTGCCAGCTCGCGGGGACAGAAAAACACCGGGGAGCTGTTTTTT; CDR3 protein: CASSRGQKNTGELFF
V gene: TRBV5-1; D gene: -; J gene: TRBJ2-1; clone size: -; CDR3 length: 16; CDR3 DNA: TGCGCCAGCAGCTTGGGGTGGGCAGGAACATACAATGAGCAGTTCTTC; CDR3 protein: CASSLGWAGTYNEQFF
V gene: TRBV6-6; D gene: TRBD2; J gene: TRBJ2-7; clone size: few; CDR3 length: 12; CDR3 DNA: TGTGCCAGCAGAGCGGGAGGGAACGAGCAGTACTTC; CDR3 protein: CASRAGGNEQYF
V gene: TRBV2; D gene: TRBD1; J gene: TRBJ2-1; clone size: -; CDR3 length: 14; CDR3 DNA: TGTGCCAGCAGTGAAATCGGACAGGGTGAAGAGCAGTTCTTC; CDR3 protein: CASSEIGQGEEQFF
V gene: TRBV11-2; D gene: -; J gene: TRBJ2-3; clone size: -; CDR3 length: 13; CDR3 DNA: TGTGCCAGCACCCTTCCCACTCAAGATACGCAGTATTTT; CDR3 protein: CASTLPTQDTQYF
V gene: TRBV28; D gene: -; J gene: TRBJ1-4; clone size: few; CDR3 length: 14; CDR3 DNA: TGTGCCAGCAGTGATGCGAACTTGAATGAAAAACTGTTTTTT; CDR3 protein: CASSDANLNEKLFF
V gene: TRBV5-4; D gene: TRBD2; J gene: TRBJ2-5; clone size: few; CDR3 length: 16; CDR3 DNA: TGTGCCAGCAGCCCGCCGAGGACTAGCGGCCGGGGGACCCAGTACTTC; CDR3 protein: CASSPPRTSGRGTQYF
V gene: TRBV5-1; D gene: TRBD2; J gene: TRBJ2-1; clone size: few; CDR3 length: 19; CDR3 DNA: TGCGCCAGCAGCCCAGGAGGGACTAGCGGGAGGAGCTCCTACAATGAGCAGTTCTTC; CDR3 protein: CASSPGGTSGRSSYNEQFF
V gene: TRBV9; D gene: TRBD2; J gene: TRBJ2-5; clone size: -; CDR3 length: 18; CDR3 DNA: TGTGCCAGCACCCCCGAGGGACTAGCGGGAGTAGGGCAAGAGACCCAGTACTTC; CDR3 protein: CASTPEGLAGVGQETQYF
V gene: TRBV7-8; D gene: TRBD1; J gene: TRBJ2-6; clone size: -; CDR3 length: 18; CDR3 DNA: TGTGCCAGCAGCTCGGGGACAGGGGGCCAATCTGGGGCCAACGTCCTGACTTTC; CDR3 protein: CASSSGTGGQSGANVLTF
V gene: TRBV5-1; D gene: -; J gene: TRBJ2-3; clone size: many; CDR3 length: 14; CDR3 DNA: TGCGCCAGCAGCTTTGGGGGCCCCACAGATACGCAGTATTTT; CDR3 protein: CASSFGGPTDTQYF
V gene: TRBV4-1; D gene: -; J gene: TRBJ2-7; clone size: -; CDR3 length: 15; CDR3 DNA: TGCGCCAGCAGCCCTTACCCGACGCCCACCTACGAGCAGTACTTC; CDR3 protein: CASSPYPTPTYEQYF
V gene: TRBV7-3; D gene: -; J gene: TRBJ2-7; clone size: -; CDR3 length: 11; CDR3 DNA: TGTGCCAGCAGGCGAACCTACGAGCAGTACTTC; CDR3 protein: CASRRTYEQYF
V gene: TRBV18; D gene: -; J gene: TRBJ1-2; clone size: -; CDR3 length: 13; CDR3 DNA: TGTGCCAGCTCCCTAGACAGGAACTATGGCTACACCTTC; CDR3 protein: CASSLDRNYGYTF
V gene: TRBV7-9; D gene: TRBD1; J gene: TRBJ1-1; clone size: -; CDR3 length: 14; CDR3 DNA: TGTGCCAGCAGCTTAAGTGCAGGGGGAATTGAAGCTTTCTTT; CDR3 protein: CASSLSAGGIEAFF
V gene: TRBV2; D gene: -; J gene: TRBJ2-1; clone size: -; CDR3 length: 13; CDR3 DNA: TGTGCCAGCAGCAAAGGGGGGGGACTTGAGCAGTTCTTC; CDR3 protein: CASSKGGGLEQFF